A single sample is the source of the 22 T cell receptor beta chains below, sequenced in a study of blood T cells in healthy people across ages (dated by TCRdb to about 2015). Library generation was performed with 5' RACE. For sequencing, an Illumina HiSeq 2500 was employed. The second PCR ran for roughly 7 to 12 cycles and used a J-beta primer mix along with a sample-barcoded 5' primer. Clones were called with MiXCR by TCRdb after fastp trimmed the public reads at Q25, and only in-frame beta chains were retained. Rows with one shared CDR3 protein collapse into an entry with the most common genes and DNA. A total of roughly 800,000 distinct CDR3 sequences appear in this sample, 58% of them only once. 22% of the sample is taken by the ten largest. The sequenced sample consisted of blood. Receptors were obtained from a man aged 25-45 years in good health.

This clonotype was observed a handful of times. The V call is TRBV20-1, the J call TRBJ1-5; 7 bases are a match to TRBD1. The CDR3 runs 13 residues. Per germline, CDR1 DFQATT and CDR2 SNEGSKA (reference sequence). Trimming cost V 5 bases and J 2 bases; bases outside gene matches: 3. The DNA of the CDR3 is TGCAGTGCTCCAACAGGGGGCAATCAGCCCCAGCATTTT. Its translation is CSAPTGGNQPQHF.

This chain uses TRBV11-2 with TRBJ2-1; D gene unclear. V lost 5 bases, J lost 6 bases, and 14 bases lay in between. CDR1 is SGHAT, CDR2 FQNNGV, per germline. The CDR3 has 14 residues. The DNA of the CDR3 is TGTGCCAGCAGCCCCTTAGGCACCTTCAATGAGCAGTTCTTC. It yields the protein CASSPLGTFNEQFF.

This clonotype was counted a few times. This chain connects TRBV20-1 to TRBJ2-1, with 16 bases lining up with TRBD2. Looked up from germline, CDR1 is DFQATT and CDR2 is SNEGSKA (reference sequence). This CDR3 has 14 residues. The ends lost 3 bases at V and 7 bases at J; junction bases unmatched: 0. The CDR3 sequence is CSARGLAGGNEQFF. The CDR3 DNA is TGCAGTGCTAGGGGACTAGCGGGGGGGAATGAGCAGTTCTTC.

The CDR3 here is CASSLATGSTDTQYF. CDR3 DNA sequence: TGTGCCAGCAGCTTAGCTACAGGGAGCACAGATACGCAGTATTTT. The rearrangement joins TRBV7-2 to TRBJ2-3, with TRBD1 as a possible D gene (6 bases). This CDR3 spans 15 amino acids. Germline-derived CDR1 and CDR2 are SGHTA and FQGNSA. V gave up 0 bases and J gave up 0 bases, with 7 bases separating them.

This clonotype was counted between two and nine times. The rearrangement uses TRBV9 and TRBJ2-1, with 8 bases identical to TRBD2. The CDR3 sequence is 15 residues long. Trimming removed 2 bases from V and 7 bases from J; junction bases left unmatched: 8. Germline CDR1 reads SGDLS; CDR2 reads YYNGEE. CDR3 residues: CASSVSSGRGNEQFF. Written as DNA, the CDR3 is TGTGCCAGCAGCGTTAGCAGCGGGAGAGGGAATGAGCAGTTCTTC.

This chain connects TRBV28 to TRBJ2-5; possibly TRBD2 for D (5 bases). This CDR3 has 14 amino acids. Per germline, CDR1 MDHEN and CDR2 SYDVKM. V lost 5 bases and J lost 3, with 13 bases in between. CDR3 protein: CASSPGGFEETQYF. The CDR3 DNA follows: TGTGCCAGCAGTCCCGGAGGTTTCGAAGAGACCCAGTACTTC. Looking up the rest from reference TRBV28 and TRBJ2-5 gives the full variable domain: DVKVTQSSRYLVKRTGEKVFLECVQDMDHENMFWYRQDPGLGLRLIYFSYDVKMKEKGDIPEGYSVSREKKERFSLILESASTNQTSMYLCASSPGGFEETQYFGPGTRLLVL.

The rearrangement uses TRBV5-6 and TRBJ1-6; D is unclear. The CDR3 sequence is 14 residues long. Germline V CDR1 and CDR2: SGHDT, YYEEEE. Between the trimmed V and J ends, which lost 2 bases and 7 bases, there was a span of 10 bases. The CDR3 DNA reads as TGTGCCAGCAGCTTTCAACAGTTCAATTCACCCCTCCACTTT. The encoded protein is CASSFQQFNSPLHF.

This clonotype has only a few counts. The J gene is TRBJ2-1, the V gene TRBV27; D not certain. CDR3 length equals 17 residues. Between the trimmed V and J ends, which lost 0 bases and 0 bases, there was a span of 12 bases. Germline V gene data show CDR1 as MNHEY and CDR2 as SMNVEV (reference sequence). The CDR3 DNA follows: TGTGCCAGCAGTTTATCGGAAGTGCCGAGCTCCTACAATGAGCAGTTCTTC. It codes for CASSLSEVPSSYNEQFF.

The chain is built from TRBV12-5 and TRBJ2-1; TRBD2 aligns across 10 bases. The CDR3 is 15 amino acids. J gave up 6 bases and V 5 bases, and 7 bases lay outside the gene matches. Germline values: CDR1 LGHNT, CDR2 FRNRAP. This CDR3 reads CASGVGLAATNEQFF. The CDR3 bases are TGTGCTAGTGGTGTCGGACTAGCGGCTACCAATGAGCAGTTCTTC. Drawing the rest from reference TRBV12-5 and TRBJ2-1, the complete variable domain is DARVTQTPRHKVTEMGQEVTMRCQPILGHNTVFWYRQTMMQGLELLAYFRNRAPLDDSGMPKDRFSAEMPDATLATLKIQPSEPRDSAVYFCASGVGLAATNEQFFGPGTRLTVL.

This rearrangement joins TRBV28 to TRBJ1-1; 8 nucleotides line up with TRBD1. With 5 bases clipped from V and 4 bases from J, the junction kept 3 bases outside the gene matches. The CDR3 has 13 amino acids. Germline CDR1 is MDHEN and CDR2 is SYDVKM. CDR3 region: CASSQQGVTEAFF. As DNA, the CDR3 is TGTGCCAGCAGTCAACAGGGGGTCACTGAAGCTTTCTTT. The variable domain in full, with the rest retrieved from reference TRBV28 and TRBJ1-1, is DVKVTQSSRYLVKRTGEKVFLECVQDMDHENMFWYRQDPGLGLRLIYFSYDVKMKEKGDIPEGYSVSREKKERFSLILESASTNQTSMYLCASSQQGVTEAFFGQGTRLTVV.

In its sample, this clonotype was seen a few times. This chain uses TRBV6-2 or TRBV6-3 with TRBJ2-7, with D uncertain. Germline V gives CDR1 MNHEY, CDR2 SVGEGT. V lost 4 bases to trimming and J lost 4 bases, with 17 bases between them. The CDR3 spans 15 residues. The CDR3 protein is CASSSPSRVLYEQYF. CDR3 DNA: TGTGCCAGCAGTTCCCCAAGCCGGGTCCTATACGAGCAGTACTTC.

Details on this clonotype: Sequence at one end of the junction differs from germline and may be a read error. The gene calls are TRBV7-9 and TRBJ1-3, with D uncertain. The length of the CDR3 is 14 residues. CDR1 and CDR2 (germline): SEHNR, FQNEAQ (reference sequence). Here the CDR3 DNA reads TGTGCCAGCAACTTAGACTCGCCCGGAAACACCATATATTTT. This sequence encodes CASNLDSPGNTIYF.

The rearrangement joins TRBV20-1 to TRBJ2-7; 10 nucleotides align to TRBD1. The germline V gene encodes CDR1 DFQATT and CDR2 SNEGSKA (reference sequence). This CDR3 spans 13 amino acids. J gave up 0 bases and V 5 bases, and 1 base lay outside the gene matches. CDR3 sequence: CSARQGASYEQYF. CDR3 nucleotide sequence: TGCAGTGCTCGACAGGGGGCCTCCTACGAGCAGTACTTC.

In its sample, this clonotype was seen a few times. A much larger clone lies a single base off, so this may be a read error. The rearrangement joins TRBV7-2 to TRBJ1-2; D not resolved. The CDR3 extends over 14 amino acids. Germline V gene data show CDR1 as SGHTA and CDR2 as FQGNSA. V was cut by 5 bases and J by 6 bases, with 16 bases left in between. Here the CDR3 reads CASSVVGDTHGYTF. In DNA, the CDR3 is TGTGCCAGCAGCGTAGTCGGGGATACGCATGGCTACACCTTC.

This clonotype was counted a few times. The CDR3: CASSLGRSGGQGETQYF. In DNA, the CDR3 is TGTGCCAGCAGCTTAGGGCGATCGGGAGGGCAGGGGGAGACCCAGTACTTC. This rearrangement joins TRBV7-2 to TRBJ2-5, with 8 bases that match TRBD2. The ends lost 1 base at V and 5 bases at J; junction bases unmatched: 12. The CDR3 spans 17 residues. CDR1 and CDR2 (germline): SGHTA, FQGNSA.

The gene calls are TRBV12-3 or TRBV12-4 and TRBJ2-3, with D maybe TRBD2 (7 bases). V lost 6 bases, J lost 5 bases, and 15 bases lay in between. This CDR3 has 14 amino acids. The chain's CDR3 is CASSFTGGKDTQYF. The CDR3 DNA sequence: TGTGCCAGCAGCTTCACGGGGGGCAAAGATACGCAGTATTTT.

This clonotype was observed a few times. The V gene is TRBV5-1, the J gene TRBJ1-2, with 7 bases aligning to TRBD1. Trimming removed 0 bases from V and 4 bases from J; junction bases left unmatched: 6. This CDR3 region has 15 residues. CDR1 and CDR2 (germline): SGHRS, YFSETQ. The CDR3 spells CASSLEGQPVYGYTF. CDR3 DNA: TGCGCCAGCAGCTTGGAGGGACAGCCAGTCTATGGCTACACCTTC.

Here the CDR3 DNA reads TGTGCCAGCAGCCTGGGGGACGGAGCTGGGGCCAACGTCCTGACTTTC. As protein: CASSLGDGAGANVLTF. This chain connects TRBV11-1 to TRBJ2-6; either TRBD1 or TRBD2 may fit D (5 bases each). Trimming left V 5 bases short and J 2 bases short, with 13 bases between. Germline V gene data show CDR1 as SGHAT and CDR2 as FQDESV (reference sequence). The CDR3 spans 16 residues.

With regard to this clonotype: The junction does not match germline at one end; this may be a read error. The chain couples TRBV6-6 to TRBJ2-4; 10 bases align to TRBD1. This CDR3 region has 15 residues. Germline V lookup: CDR1 MNHNY, CDR2 SVGAGI (reference sequence). CDR3 in amino acids: CACSYSGQGPHIQYF. In nucleotides, the CDR3 is TGTGCCTGCAGTTACTCGGGACAGGGGCCTCACATTCAGTACTTC.

V and J are TRBV20-1 and TRBJ2-1, with 11 positions matching TRBD2. J was trimmed by 1 base and V by 5 bases; bases with no gene match: 7. The CDR3 is made up of 16 amino acids. The V gene's germline CDR1 is DFQATT and CDR2 SNEGSKA (reference sequence). As DNA, the CDR3 is TGCAGTGCTCGGGAGGGACTAGCGGTTTCCTACAATGAGCAGTTCTTC. Residues: CSAREGLAVSYNEQFF.

This clonotype was detected only a few times. The rearrangement joins TRBV6-5 to TRBJ1-1; D unresolved. There are 14 residues in the CDR3. Germline V gives CDR1 MNHEY, CDR2 SVGAGI. V was pared by 2 bases and J by 11 bases, with 18 bases between. CDR3 nucleotide sequence: TGTGCCAGCAGTTACAACGAAAGACACGGCCGGGCTTTCTTT. Translated: CASSYNERHGRAFF.

The table lists this clonotype with a count of one. The CDR3 nucleotides are TGTGCCAGCAGCTTGCAGTTTACAGGTTTACCCCACGAGCAGTACTTC. It codes for CASSLQFTGLPHEQYF. The chain carries TRBV7-2 and TRBJ2-7; a possible D gene is TRBD1 (5 bases). Trimming stripped 3 bases from V and 5 bases from J, with 20 bases between. Germline V gives CDR1 SGHTA, CDR2 FQGNSA. The CDR3 spans 16 residues.